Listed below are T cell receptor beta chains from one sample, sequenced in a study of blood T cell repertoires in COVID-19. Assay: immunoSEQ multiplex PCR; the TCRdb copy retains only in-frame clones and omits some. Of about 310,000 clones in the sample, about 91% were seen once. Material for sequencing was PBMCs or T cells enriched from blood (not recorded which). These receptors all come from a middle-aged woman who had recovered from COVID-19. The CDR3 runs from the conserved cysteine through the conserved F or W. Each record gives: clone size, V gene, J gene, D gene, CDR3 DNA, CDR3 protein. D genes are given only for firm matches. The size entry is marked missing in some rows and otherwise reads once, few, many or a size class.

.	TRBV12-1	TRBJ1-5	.	TGTGCCAGCAGCTTTGCGCAGGGTCCCAAGGTTAATCAGCCCCAGCATTTT	CASSFAQGPKVNQPQHF
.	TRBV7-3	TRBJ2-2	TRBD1	TGTGCCAGCAGCAGACGAGGACAGGGGAACACCGGGGAGCTGTTTTTT	CASSRRGQGNTGELFF
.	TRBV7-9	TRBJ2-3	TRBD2	TGTGCCAGCAGCTGGAGCGGGGGGTACACAGATACGCAGTATTTT	CASSWSGGYTDTQYF
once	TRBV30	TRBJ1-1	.	TGTGCCTGGAGTGTACCGACAGTGAACACTGAAGCTTTCTTT	CAWSVPTVNTEAFF
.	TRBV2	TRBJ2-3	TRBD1	TGTGCCAGCAGTGTTGGACAGGGGAGAAGTGGTTTGCAAGATACGCAGTATTTT	CASSVGQGRSGLQDTQYF
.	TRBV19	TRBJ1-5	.	TGTGCCAGTAGTATCCGACAACAGCCCCAGCATTTT	CASSIRQQPQHF
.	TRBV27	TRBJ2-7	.	TGTGCCAGCAGTTCGGGACTGTGGGGTGGCGAGCAGTACTTC	CASSSGLWGGEQYF
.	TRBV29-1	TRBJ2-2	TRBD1	TGCAGCGTTGCCGGGACAGGGAACACCGGGGAGCTGTTTTTT	CSVAGTGNTGELFF
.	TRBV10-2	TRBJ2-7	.	TGCGCCAGCCGGTCTCTATTCTCCTACGAGCAGTACTTC	CASRSLFSYEQYF
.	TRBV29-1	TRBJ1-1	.	TGCATGACAGCTATGAACACTGAAGCTTTCTTT	CMTAMNTEAFF
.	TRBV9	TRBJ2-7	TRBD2	TGTGCCAGCAGCGACCGGGACTACGCCCCCGAGCAGTACTTC	CASSDRDYAPEQYF
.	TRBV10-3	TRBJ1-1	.	TGTGCCACCGGAACACAGGGTCCTAACACTGAAGCTTTCTTT	CATGTQGPNTEAFF
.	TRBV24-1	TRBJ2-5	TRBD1	TGTGCCACCAGTGACCCTCAGGGGGCAGGAGAGACCCAGTACTTC	CATSDPQGAGETQYF
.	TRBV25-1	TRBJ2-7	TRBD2	TGTGCCAGCAGTAGGGCTAGCGGGAGGAGCGAGCAGTACTTC	CASSRASGRSEQYF
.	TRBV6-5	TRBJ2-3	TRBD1	TGTGCCAGCAGTTATCGGACAGGGGGCACAGATACGCAGTATTTT	CASSYRTGGTDTQYF
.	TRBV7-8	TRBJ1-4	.	TGTGCCAGCAGCTTAGGGGGGCGCAGTGAAAAACTGTTTTTT	CASSLGGRSEKLFF
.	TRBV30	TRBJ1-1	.	TGTGCCTGGAGTCCTATGAACACTGAAGCTTTCTTT	CAWSPMNTEAFF
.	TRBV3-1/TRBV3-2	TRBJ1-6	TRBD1	TGTGCCAGCAGCCCCCTCCGGGACAGGGATTCACCCCTCCACTTT	CASSPLRDRDSPLHF
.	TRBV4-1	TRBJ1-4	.	TGCGCCAGCAGCCAAATCTTGGCGAGGGAGTTAGAAAAACTGTTTTTT	CASSQILARELEKLFF
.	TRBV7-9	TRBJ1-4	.	TGTGCCAGCAGCCCGGACCCGAGGAGGGGTGGTGAAAAACTGTTTTTT	CASSPDPRRGGEKLFF
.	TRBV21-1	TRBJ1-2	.	TGTGCCAGCAGCCCAAAAAACAGGGGTGTAATAAACACCTTC	CASSPKNRGVINTF
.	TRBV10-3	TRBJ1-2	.	TGTGCCATCAGTGAGGAGGCGATCCGTTCCTATGGCTACACCTTC	CAISEEAIRSYGYTF
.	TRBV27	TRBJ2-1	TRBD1	TGTGCCAGCAGTTTATCGGTACAGTGGGACAGGACCCCTACTGAGCAGTTCTTC	CASSLSVQWDRTPTEQFF
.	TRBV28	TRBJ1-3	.	TGTGCCAGCAGCCGTACGAGGGCTGGAAACACCATATATTTT	CASSRTRAGNTIYF
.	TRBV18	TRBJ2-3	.	TGTGCCAGCTCACCCCCCTTTACAGATACGCAGTATTTT	CASSPPFTDTQYF
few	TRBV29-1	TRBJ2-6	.	TGCAGCGTTTCCGGGACTGGGAGCTCTGGGGCCAACGTCCTGACTTTC	CSVSGTGSSGANVLTF
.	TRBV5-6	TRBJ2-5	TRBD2	TGTGCCAGCAGCTTGGGACTAGCGGGAGGGCCGATGGAGACCCAGTACTTC	CASSLGLAGGPMETQYF
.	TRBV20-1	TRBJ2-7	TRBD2	TGCAGTGCTAGTCGGGCTAGCGGGAGGGCGTCCTACGAGCAGTACTTC	CSASRASGRASYEQYF
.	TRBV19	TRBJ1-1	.	TGTGCCAGCCAACTCGGGACTCTCAACACTGAAGCTTTCTTT	CASQLGTLNTEAFF
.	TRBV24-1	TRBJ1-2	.	TGTGCCACCAGTGGGGAGGGGCAGTCGATTGGCTACACCTTC	CATSGEGQSIGYTF
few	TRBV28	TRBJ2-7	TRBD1	TGTGCCAGCAGCTCCTCGGACAGGGGCTACGAGCAGTACTTC	CASSSSDRGYEQYF
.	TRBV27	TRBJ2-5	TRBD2	TGTGCCAGCAGTCTGCAGCGGGAGTGGAATCAAGAGACCCAGTACTTC	CASSLQREWNQETQYF
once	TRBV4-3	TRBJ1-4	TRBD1	TGCGCCAGCAGCCAAGAGGGACAGGGGAATGAAAAACTGTTTTTT	CASSQEGQGNEKLFF
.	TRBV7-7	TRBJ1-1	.	TGTGCTAGCAGCCCTACAGGGCTCGGTACTGAAGCTTTCTTT	CASSPTGLGTEAFF
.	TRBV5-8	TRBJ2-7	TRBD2	TGTGCCAGCAGCTTCCCCACTAGCGGGAGGGTATACGAGCAGTACTTC	CASSFPTSGRVYEQYF
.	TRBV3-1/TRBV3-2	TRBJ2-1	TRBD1	TGTGCCAGCAGCCAAGATTTGGGACAGGGGCACTACAATGAGCAGTTCTTC	CASSQDLGQGHYNEQFF
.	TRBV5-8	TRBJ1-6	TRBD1	TGTGCCAGCAGCTCCCGGGACAGGGGCAATTCACCCCTCCACTTT	CASSSRDRGNSPLHF
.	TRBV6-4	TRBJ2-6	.	TGTGCCAGCAGCGAACAGGGTGCGGCTGGGGCCAACGTCCTGACTTTC	CASSEQGAAGANVLTF
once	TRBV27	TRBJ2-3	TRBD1	TGTGCCAGCAGTCCCAGGGGGAATACGCAGTATTTT	CASSPRGNTQYF
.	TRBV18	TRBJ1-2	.	TGTGCCAGCTCACCACCGAGTCAACAGCCCTATGGCTACACCTTC	CASSPPSQQPYGYTF
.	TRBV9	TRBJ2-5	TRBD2	TGTGCCAGCAGCGTAAGCCCACTAGCGGGGGGGCAAGAGACCCAGTACTTC	CASSVSPLAGGQETQYF
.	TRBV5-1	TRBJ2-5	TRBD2	TGCGCCAGCAGCTTATTTAGCGGGGGGGATTTGGAGACCCAGTACTTC	CASSLFSGGDLETQYF